The 17 T cell receptor beta chains below come from one sample, sequenced in a study of T-cell memory formation after mild COVID-19. Each CDR3 protein is one row after TCRdb ran MiXCR on the 5' RACE reads. The sample contains under 350,000 distinct CDR3 sequences, around 15% of which appear only once. The material sequenced was PBMCs or a T cell subset sorted from them (not recorded which). The receptor source for this set is a man between 18 and 35 years old who had mild COVID-19 (a few samples of this study predate the infection). Cell type and time point are not known.

This chain joins TRBV4-2 and TRBJ2-3; D possibly corresponds to TRBD1 (6 bases). Looked up from germline, CDR1 is LGHNA and CDR2 is YNFKEQ. The CDR3 is made up of 16 amino acids. With 0 bases removed from V and 6 bases from J, the gap between germline ends came to 16 bases. The chain's CDR3 is CASSQERAMGADTQYF. The DNA of the CDR3 is TGTGCCAGCAGCCAAGAGCGGGCCATGGGGGCCGATACGCAGTATTTT.

This clonotype appeared many times. V is TRBV28 and J is TRBJ2-5; D unclear. V lost 4 bases to trimming and J lost 11 bases, with 14 bases between them. The germline V gene has CDR1 MDHEN and CDR2 SYDVKM. There are 12 residues in the CDR3. CDR3 nucleotides: TGTGCCAGCAGTTCCGCCGGAGAAATACAGTACTTC. Its translation: CASSSAGEIQYF.

The V and J genes are TRBV7-3 and TRBJ2-7; D perhaps matches TRBD1 (6 bases). Trimming shortened V by 3 bases and J by 1 base, and 7 bases separated the two germline ends. CDR3 size: 13 residues. CDR1 is SGHTA, CDR2 FQGTGA, per germline. This chain's CDR3 is CASSFGQSYEQYF. The CDR3 DNA sequence: TGTGCCAGCAGCTTCGGACAGTCCTACGAGCAGTACTTC.

The chain recombines TRBV5-5 with TRBJ2-7, with D possibly called TRBD1 or TRBD2 (5 bases each). V lost 3 bases and J lost 3, with 13 bases in between. CDR3 length equals 14 residues. In germline, CDR1 is SGHKS, CDR2 YYEKEE (reference sequence). CDR3 nucleotide sequence: TGTGCCAGCAGCTCGGGACGGATCGGCTACGAGCAGTACTTC. Amino acid sequence: CASSSGRIGYEQYF.

This clonotype was counted a few times. The J gene is TRBJ1-6, the V gene TRBV6-2 or TRBV6-3; TRBD1 matches 9 bases. V shed 4 bases and J 0 bases; nucleotides not matched to a gene: 7. Germline CDR1 MNHEY, CDR2 SVGEGT. The CDR3 loop spans 18 amino acids. The CDR3 DNA sequence: TGTGCCAGCAGTTGGACAGGGGAACAGAGCTCCTATAATTCACCCCTCCACTTT. The encoded protein is CASSWTGEQSSYNSPLHF.

This rearrangement joins TRBV10-3 to TRBJ2-3; no clear D. This CDR3 is built from 16 residues. Trimming removed 6 bases at V and 0 bases at J, with 16 bases between. CDR1 ENHRY and CDR2 SYGVKD come from the germline V gene. The CDR3 loop is CAIRPGPFGSTDTQYF. The CDR3 coding sequence is TGTGCCATCAGACCCGGGCCTTTCGGCAGCACAGATACGCAGTATTTT.

The chain carries TRBV29-1 and TRBJ1-1; D ambiguous. The germline V and J ends were trimmed by 4 bases and 5 bases, with 11 bases remaining between them. Germline CDR1 SQVTM, CDR2 ANQGSEA. The length of the CDR3 is 12 residues. This CDR3 is CSVVSGRTEAFF. For the CDR3, the DNA is TGCAGCGTTGTCAGCGGCCGGACTGAAGCTTTCTTT.

This clonotype was seen only a few times. The rearrangement uses TRBV5-1 and TRBJ2-1; tentatively, D is TRBD1 (5 bases). The V and J ends lost 4 bases and 6 bases respectively, with 14 bases between them. CDR1 SGHRS and CDR2 YFSETQ come from the germline V gene. The CDR3 sequence is 14 residues long. CDR3 coding DNA: TGCGCCAGCAGCGACCTCAGGGTAGTCAATGAGCAGTTCTTC. It codes for CASSDLRVVNEQFF.

This clonotype was seen a few times. The chain is built from TRBV5-1 and TRBJ1-5, with D possibly TRBD1 on 5 matching bases. Deletions cut 3 bases from V and 5 bases from J, with 15 bases between. Germline V gene lookup returns CDR1 SGHRS and CDR2 YFSETQ. The CDR3 is 15 residues long. The CDR3 loop reads CASSYLGRDDQPQHF. The CDR3, as DNA: TGCGCCAGCAGCTACCTGGGCAGGGACGATCAGCCCCAGCATTTT.

The chain combines TRBV6-5 with TRBJ1-1; possibly TRBD1 for D (5 bases). Germline V gene lookup returns CDR1 MNHEY and CDR2 SVGAGI. The CDR3 covers 13 residues. Trimming removed 9 bases from V and 1 base from J, with 12 bases in between. CDR3 DNA sequence: TGTGCCAGTCGGGGACCGTCGAACACTGAAGCTTTCTTT. Its protein is CASRGPSNTEAFF.

This clonotype turned up a few times. This chain links TRBV4-3 with TRBJ2-2; perhaps TRBD2 as D (6 bases). V dropped 4 bases and J dropped 4 bases, with 16 bases sitting between them. CDR1 LGHNA and CDR2 YSLEER come from the germline V gene. This CDR3 has 16 residues. CDR3 region: CASSPIWDFGTGELFF. The CDR3 nucleotides are TGCGCCAGCAGCCCCATTTGGGACTTCGGCACCGGGGAGCTGTTTTTT.

The rearrangement uses TRBV9 and TRBJ1-5, with D uncertain. Germline lookup yields CDR1 SGDLS and CDR2 YYNGEE. Trimming took off 3 bases at V and 3 bases at J, with 10 bases between the two ends. This CDR3 has 14 amino acids. The CDR3 DNA reads as TGTGCCAGCAGCGCCTCGGGAGTCAATCAGCCCCAGCATTTT. Translated, it gives CASSASGVNQPQHF.

The chain couples TRBV6-1 to TRBJ2-2; D is unclear. Germline V gives CDR1 MNHNS, CDR2 SASEGT. V was clipped by 2 bases and J by 1 base, with 5 bases between them. CDR3 size: 14 residues. The chain's CDR3 is CASSEPGNTGELFF. CDR3 DNA sequence: TGTGCCAGCAGTGAACCAGGGAACACCGGGGAGCTGTTTTTT.

This clonotype was observed a handful of times. The rearrangement uses TRBV4-3 and TRBJ1-4, with a tentative D call TRBD1 (6 bases). Trimming cost V 3 bases and J 8 bases, with 13 bases left between them. This CDR3 has 14 residues. Germline-derived CDR1 and CDR2 are LGHNA and YSLEER. As DNA, the CDR3 is TGCGCCAGCAGCCATGTCAGGGGAACCGAAAAACTGTTTTTT. It translates to CASSHVRGTEKLFF.

This clonotype was counted only a few times. The chain couples TRBV6-5 to TRBJ2-1; a possible D gene is TRBD2 (5 bases). Germline loops: CDR1 MNHEY, CDR2 SVGAGI. Between the trimmed V and J ends, which lost 2 bases and 5 bases, there was a span of 7 bases. CDR3 length: 13 amino acids. The CDR3 sequence is CASSYEGDNEQFF. CDR3 nucleotides: TGTGCCAGCAGTTACGAGGGAGACAATGAGCAGTTCTTC.

This clonotype showed up many times. One end of the junction fails to match germline, which may point to a read error. This sequence joins TRBV4-3 and TRBJ2-7, with D tentatively TRBD1 or TRBD2 (7 bases each). Germline V gene lookup returns CDR1 LGHNA and CDR2 YSLEER. The CDR3 extends over 13 amino acids. CDR3 bases: TGTGCCAGCAGCCAGGGGGGGTCCTACGAGCAGTACTTC. Its protein product is CASSQGGSYEQYF.

Of note for this clonotype: Germline is not matched at one junction end, which may reflect a read error. V is TRBV10-3 and J is TRBJ1-1; TRBD1 matches at 10 bases. The germline gives CDR1 ENHRY, CDR2 SYGVKD. CDR3 length equals 13 residues. This chain's CDR3 is CAIRRQGASEVDF. The CDR3, as DNA: TGTGCCATCAGACGACAGGGGGCCTCAGAAGTTGATTTT.